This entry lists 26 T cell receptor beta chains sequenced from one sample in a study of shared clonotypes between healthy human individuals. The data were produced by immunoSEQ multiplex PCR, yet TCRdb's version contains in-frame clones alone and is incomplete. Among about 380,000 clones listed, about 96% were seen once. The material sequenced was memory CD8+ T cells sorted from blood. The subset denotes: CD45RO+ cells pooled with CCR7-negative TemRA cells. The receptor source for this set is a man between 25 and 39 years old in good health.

CDR3 region: CASGTGIWNTGELFF. CDR3 coding DNA: TGCGCCAGCGGTACAGGGATATGGAACACCGGGGAGCTGTTTTTT. This rearrangement joins TRBV5-1 to TRBJ2-2, with D perhaps TRBD1 (6 bases). V shed 7 bases and J shed 1 base, with 14 bases lying between them. Per germline, CDR1 SGHRS and CDR2 YFSETQ. CDR3 length equals 15 residues. The entire variable domain, with the rest obtained from reference TRBV5-1 and TRBJ2-2, is as follows: KAGVTQTPRYLIKTRGQQVTLSCSPISGHRSVSWYQQTPGQGLQFLFEYFSETQRNKGNFPGRFSGRQFSNSRSEMNVSTLELGDSALYLCASGTGIWNTGELFFGEGSRLTVL.

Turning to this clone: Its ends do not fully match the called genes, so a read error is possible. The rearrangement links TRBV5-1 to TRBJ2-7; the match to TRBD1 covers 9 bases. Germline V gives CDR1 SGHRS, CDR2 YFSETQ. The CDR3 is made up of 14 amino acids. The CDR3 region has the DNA TGCGCCAGCAGCTTCGGCCTACCCGGACAGGGGTTTATCTTC. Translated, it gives CASSFGLPGQGFIF.

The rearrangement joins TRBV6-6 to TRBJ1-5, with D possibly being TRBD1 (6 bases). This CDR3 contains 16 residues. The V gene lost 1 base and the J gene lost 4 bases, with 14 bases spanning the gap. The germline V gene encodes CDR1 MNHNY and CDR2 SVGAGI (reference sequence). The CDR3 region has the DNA TGTGCCAGCAGTTACTTACAGGGTCCGAGAAATCAGCCCCAGCATTTT. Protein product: CASSYLQGPRNQPQHF.

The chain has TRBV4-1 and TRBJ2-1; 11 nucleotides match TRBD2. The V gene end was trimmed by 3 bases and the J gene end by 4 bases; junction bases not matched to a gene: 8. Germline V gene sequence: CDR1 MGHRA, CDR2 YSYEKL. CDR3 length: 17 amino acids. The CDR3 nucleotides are TGCGCCAGCAGCCAGGGACTAGCGGAGGTCCTTTACAATGAGCAGTTCTTC. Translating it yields CASSQGLAEVLYNEQFF.

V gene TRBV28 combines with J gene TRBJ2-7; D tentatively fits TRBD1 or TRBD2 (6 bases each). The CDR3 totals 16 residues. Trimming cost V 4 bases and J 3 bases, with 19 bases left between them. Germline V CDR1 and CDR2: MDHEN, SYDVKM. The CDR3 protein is CASSSPGGGQNYEQYF. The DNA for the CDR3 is TGTGCCAGCAGTTCCCCTGGAGGGGGTCAAAACTACGAGCAGTACTTC.

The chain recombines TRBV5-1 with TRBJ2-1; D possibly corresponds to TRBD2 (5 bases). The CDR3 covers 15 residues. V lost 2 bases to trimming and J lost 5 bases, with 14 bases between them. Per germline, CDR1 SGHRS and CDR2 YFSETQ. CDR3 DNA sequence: TGCGCCAGCAGCTTTTCTAGTCGGGGTAACAATGAGCAGTTCTTC. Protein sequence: CASSFSSRGNNEQFF. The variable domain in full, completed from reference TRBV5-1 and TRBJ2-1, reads KAGVTQTPRYLIKTRGQQVTLSCSPISGHRSVSWYQQTPGQGLQFLFEYFSETQRNKGNFPGRFSGRQFSNSRSEMNVSTLELGDSALYLCASSFSSRGNNEQFFGPGTRLTVL.

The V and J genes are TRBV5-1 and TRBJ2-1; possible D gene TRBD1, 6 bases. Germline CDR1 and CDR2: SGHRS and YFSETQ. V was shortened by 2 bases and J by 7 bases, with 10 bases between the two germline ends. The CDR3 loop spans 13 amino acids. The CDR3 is CASSFAGDNEQFF. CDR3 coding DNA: TGCGCCAGCAGCTTCGCAGGGGATAATGAGCAGTTCTTC.

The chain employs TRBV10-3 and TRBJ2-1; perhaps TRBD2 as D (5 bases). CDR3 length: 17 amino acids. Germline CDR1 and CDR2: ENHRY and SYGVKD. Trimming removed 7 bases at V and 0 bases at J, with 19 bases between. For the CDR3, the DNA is TGTGCCATCACCAAAGTCAGGACGGGAAGCTCCTACAATGAGCAGTTCTTC. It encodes CAITKVRTGSSYNEQFF.

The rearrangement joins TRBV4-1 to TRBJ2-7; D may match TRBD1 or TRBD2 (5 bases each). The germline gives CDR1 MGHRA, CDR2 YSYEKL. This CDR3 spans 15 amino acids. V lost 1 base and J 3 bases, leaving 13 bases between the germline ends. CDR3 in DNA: TGCGCCAGCAGCCAAGGTCAAGGGACCCGCTACGAGCAGTACTTC. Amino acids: CASSQGQGTRYEQYF.

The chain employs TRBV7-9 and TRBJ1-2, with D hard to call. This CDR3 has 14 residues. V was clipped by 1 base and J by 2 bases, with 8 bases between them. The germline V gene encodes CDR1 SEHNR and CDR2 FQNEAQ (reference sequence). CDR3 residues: CASSLGNTNYGYTF. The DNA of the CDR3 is TGTGCCAGCAGCTTAGGGAACACCAACTATGGCTACACCTTC. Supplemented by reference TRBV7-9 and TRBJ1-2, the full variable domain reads DTGVSQNPRHKITKRGQNVTFRCDPISEHNRLYWYRQTLGQGPEFLTYFQNEAQLEKSRLLSDRFSAERPKGSFSTLEIQRTEQGDSAMYLCASSLGNTNYGYTFGSGTRLTVV.

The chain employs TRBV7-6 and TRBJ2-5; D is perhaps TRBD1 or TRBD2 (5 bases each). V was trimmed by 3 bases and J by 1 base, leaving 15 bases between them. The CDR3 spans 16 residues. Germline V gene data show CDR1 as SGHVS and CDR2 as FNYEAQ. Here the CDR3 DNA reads TGTGCCAGCAGCTTGGGACCGCCGGGCTTCCAAGAGACCCAGTACTTC. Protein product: CASSLGPPGFQETQYF.

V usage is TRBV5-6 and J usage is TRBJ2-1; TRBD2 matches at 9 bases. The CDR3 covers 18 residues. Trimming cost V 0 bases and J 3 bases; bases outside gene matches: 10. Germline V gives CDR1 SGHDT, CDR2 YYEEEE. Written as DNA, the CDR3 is TGTGCCAGCAGCTTGGAACCGTCGCTAGCGGGACTCTACAATGAGCAGTTCTTC. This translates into CASSLEPSLAGLYNEQFF.

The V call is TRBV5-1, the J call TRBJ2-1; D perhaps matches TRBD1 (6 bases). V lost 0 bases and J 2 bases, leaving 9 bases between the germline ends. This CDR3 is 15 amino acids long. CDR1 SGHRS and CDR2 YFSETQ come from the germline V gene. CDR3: CASSLAGDPYNEQFF. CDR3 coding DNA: TGCGCCAGCAGCTTGGCAGGGGATCCCTACAATGAGCAGTTCTTC.

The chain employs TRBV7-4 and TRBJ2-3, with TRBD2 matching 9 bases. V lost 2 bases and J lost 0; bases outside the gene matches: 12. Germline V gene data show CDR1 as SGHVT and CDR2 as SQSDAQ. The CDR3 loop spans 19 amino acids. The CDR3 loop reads CASSLIGLRLADSTDTQYF. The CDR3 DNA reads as TGTGCCAGCAGCTTAATAGGGTTGAGACTAGCGGATAGCACAGATACGCAGTATTTT.

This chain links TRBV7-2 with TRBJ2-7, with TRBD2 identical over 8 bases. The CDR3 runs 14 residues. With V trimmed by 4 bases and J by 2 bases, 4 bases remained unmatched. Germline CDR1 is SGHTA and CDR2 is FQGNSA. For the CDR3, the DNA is TGTGCCAGCAGCTCCGGGAGGGCCACCTACGAGCAGTACTTC. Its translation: CASSSGRATYEQYF.

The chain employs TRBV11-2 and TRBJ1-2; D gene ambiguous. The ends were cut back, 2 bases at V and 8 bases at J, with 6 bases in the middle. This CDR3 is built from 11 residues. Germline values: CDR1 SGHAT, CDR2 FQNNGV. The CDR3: CASSLTGGYTF. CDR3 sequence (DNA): TGTGCCAGCAGCTTAACGGGGGGCTACACCTTC.

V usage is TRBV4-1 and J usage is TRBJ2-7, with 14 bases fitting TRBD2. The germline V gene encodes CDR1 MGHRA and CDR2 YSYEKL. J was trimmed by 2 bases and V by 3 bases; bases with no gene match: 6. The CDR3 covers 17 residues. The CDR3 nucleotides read TGCGCCAGCAGCCAGGGGACTAGCGGGAGACGGGCCTACGAGCAGTACTTC. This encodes CASSQGTSGRRAYEQYF.

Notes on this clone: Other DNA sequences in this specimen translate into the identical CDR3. CDR3 bases: TGCGCCAGCCGGGACAGCTCCTACGAGCAGTACTTC. Its translation: CASRDSSYEQYF. The chain joins TRBV10-1 to TRBJ2-7; 7 positions agree with TRBD1. The CDR3 spans 12 residues. The trim removed 8 bases at V and 0 bases at J, leaving 1 base unmatched. CDR1 WNHNN and CDR2 SYGVQD come from the germline V gene (reference sequence).

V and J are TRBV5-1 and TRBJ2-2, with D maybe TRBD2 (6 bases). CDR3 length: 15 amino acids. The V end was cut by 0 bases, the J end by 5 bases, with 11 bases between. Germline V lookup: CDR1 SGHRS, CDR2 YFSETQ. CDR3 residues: CASSLDWGTTGELFF. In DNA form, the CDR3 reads TGCGCCAGCAGCTTGGATTGGGGGACTACCGGGGAGCTGTTTTTT. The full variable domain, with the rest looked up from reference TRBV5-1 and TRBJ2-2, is KAGVTQTPRYLIKTRGQQVTLSCSPISGHRSVSWYQQTPGQGLQFLFEYFSETQRNKGNFPGRFSGRQFSNSRSEMNVSTLELGDSALYLCASSLDWGTTGELFFGEGSRLTVL.

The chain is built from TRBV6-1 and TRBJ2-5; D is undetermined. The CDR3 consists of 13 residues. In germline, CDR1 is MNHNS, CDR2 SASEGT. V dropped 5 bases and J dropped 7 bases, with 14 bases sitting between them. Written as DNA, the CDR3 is TGTGCCAGCAGTTCGGACCATTTTGGGACCCAGTACTTC. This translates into CASSSDHFGTQYF.

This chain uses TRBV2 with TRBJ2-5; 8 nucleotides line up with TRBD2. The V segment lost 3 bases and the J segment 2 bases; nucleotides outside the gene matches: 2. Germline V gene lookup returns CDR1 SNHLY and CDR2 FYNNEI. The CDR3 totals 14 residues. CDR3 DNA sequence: TGTGCCAGCAGTGATCGACTAGCGCAAGAGACCCAGTACTTC. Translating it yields CASSDRLAQETQYF.

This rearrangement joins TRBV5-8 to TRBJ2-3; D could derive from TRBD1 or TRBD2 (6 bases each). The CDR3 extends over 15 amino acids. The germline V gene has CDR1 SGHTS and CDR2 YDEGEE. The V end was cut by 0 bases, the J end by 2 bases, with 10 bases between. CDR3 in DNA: TGTGCCAGCAGCTTGGCGGGGGCCCCCACAGATACGCAGTATTTT. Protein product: CASSLAGAPTDTQYF.

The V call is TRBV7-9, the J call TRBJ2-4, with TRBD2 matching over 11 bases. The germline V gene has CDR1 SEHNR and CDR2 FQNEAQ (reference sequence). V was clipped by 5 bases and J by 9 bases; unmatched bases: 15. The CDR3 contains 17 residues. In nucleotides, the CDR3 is TGTGCCAGCAGCGGACCGGTAGCGGGAGGGCCATTGGGCATTCAGTACTTC. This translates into CASSGPVAGGPLGIQYF.

As DNA, the CDR3 is TGTGCCAGCAGCGTAGGACTAGCGGAAACTCAAGAGACCCAGTACTTC. Its protein product is CASSVGLAETQETQYF. The J gene is TRBJ2-5, the V gene TRBV9, with TRBD2 matching over 9 bases. The CDR3 has 16 amino acids. J gave up 2 bases and V 0 bases, and 5 bases lay outside the gene matches. CDR1 SGDLS and CDR2 YYNGEE come from the germline V gene.

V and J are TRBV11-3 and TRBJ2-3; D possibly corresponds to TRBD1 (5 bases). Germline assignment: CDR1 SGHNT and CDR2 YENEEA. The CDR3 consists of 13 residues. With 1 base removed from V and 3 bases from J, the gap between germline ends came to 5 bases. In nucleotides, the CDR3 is TGTGCCAGCAGCTTAGGACAGACAGATACGCAGTATTTT. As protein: CASSLGQTDTQYF.

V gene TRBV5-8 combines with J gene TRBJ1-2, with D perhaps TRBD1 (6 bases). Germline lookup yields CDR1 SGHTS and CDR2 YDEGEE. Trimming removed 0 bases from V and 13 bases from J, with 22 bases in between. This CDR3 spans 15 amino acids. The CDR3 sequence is CASSLDPGWGGASTF. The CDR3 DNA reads TGTGCCAGCAGCTTGGACCCGGGTTGGGGGGGCGCGAGCACCTTC.